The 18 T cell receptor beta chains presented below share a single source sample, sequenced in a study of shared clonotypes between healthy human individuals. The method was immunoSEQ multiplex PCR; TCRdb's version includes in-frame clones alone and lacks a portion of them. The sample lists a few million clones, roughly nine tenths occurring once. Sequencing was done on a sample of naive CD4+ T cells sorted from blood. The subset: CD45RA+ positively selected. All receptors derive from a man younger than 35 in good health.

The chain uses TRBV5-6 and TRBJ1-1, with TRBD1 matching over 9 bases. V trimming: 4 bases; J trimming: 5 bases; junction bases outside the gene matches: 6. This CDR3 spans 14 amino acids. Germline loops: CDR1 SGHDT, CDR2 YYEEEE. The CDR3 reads CASSGTGGWTEAFF. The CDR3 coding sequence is TGTGCCAGCAGCGGAACAGGGGGCTGGACTGAAGCTTTCTTT.

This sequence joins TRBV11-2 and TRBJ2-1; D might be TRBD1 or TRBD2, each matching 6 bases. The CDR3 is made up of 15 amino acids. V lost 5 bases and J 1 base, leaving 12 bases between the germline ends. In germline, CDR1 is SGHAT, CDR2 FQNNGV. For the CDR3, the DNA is TGTGCCAGCAGCCGAGGGGGGTTTTCCTACAATGAGCAGTTCTTC. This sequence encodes CASSRGGFSYNEQFF.

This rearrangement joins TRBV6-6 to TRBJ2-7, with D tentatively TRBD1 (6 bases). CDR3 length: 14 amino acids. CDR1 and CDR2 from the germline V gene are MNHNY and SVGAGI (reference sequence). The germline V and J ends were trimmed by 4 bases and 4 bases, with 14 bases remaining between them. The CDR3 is CASSSGTRGYEQYF. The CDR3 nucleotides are TGTGCCAGCAGTTCCGGGACAAGGGGATACGAGCAGTACTTC.

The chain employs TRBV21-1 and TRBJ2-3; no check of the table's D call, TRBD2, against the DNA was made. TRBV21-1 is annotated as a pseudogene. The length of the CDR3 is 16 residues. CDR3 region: CASIRLWRVGTDTQYF. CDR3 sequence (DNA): TGTGCCAGCATACGACTATGGCGGGTCGGCACAGATACGCAGTATTTT.

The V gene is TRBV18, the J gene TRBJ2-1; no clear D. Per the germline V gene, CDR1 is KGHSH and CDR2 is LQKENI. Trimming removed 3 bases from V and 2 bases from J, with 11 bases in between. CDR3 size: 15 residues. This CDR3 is CASSPSRVAYNEQFF. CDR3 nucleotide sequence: TGTGCCAGCTCACCGAGTCGGGTTGCCTACAATGAGCAGTTCTTC.

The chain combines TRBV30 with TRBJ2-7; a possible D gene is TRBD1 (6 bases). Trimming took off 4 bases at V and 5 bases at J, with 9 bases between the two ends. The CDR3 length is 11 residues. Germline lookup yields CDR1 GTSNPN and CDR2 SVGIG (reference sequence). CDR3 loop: CAWNRAHEQYF. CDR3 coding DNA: TGTGCCTGGAACAGGGCCCACGAGCAGTACTTC. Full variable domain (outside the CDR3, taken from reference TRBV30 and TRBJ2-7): SQTIHQWPATLVQPVGSPLSLECTVEGTSNPNLYWYRQAAGRGLQLLFYSVGIGQISSEVPQNLSASRPQDRQFILSSKKLLLSDSGFYLCAWNRAHEQYFGPGTRLTVT.

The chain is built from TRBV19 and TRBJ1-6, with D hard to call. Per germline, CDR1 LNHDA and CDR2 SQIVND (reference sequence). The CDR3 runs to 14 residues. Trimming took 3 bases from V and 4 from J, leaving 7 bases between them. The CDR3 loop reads CASSISEYNSPLHF. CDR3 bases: TGTGCCAGTAGTATCTCGGAGTATAATTCACCCCTCCACTTT. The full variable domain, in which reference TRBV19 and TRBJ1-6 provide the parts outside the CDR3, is DGGITQSPKYLFRKEGQNVTLSCEQNLNHDAMYWYRQDPGQGLRLIYYSQIVNDFQKGDIAEGYSVSREKKESFPLTVTSAQKNPTAFYLCASSISEYNSPLHFGNGTRLTVT.

In nucleotides, the CDR3 is TGTGCCTGGAGTGTAATTTTGGTATCCCCGGGAATCTACGAGCAGTACTTC. It yields the protein CAWSVILVSPGIYEQYF. The chain couples TRBV30 to TRBJ2-7, with D maybe TRBD2 (5 bases). CDR1 is GTSNPN and CDR2 is SVGIG in the germline V gene (reference sequence). Trimming cost V 0 bases and J 3 bases, with 21 bases left between them. The CDR3 has 17 residues.

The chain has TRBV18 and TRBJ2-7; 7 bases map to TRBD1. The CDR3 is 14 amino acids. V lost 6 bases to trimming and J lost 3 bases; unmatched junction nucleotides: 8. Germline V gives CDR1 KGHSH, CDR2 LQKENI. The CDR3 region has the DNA TGTGCCAGCTCGCCGACAGGGAAGGGCTACGAGCAGTACTTC. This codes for CASSPTGKGYEQYF.

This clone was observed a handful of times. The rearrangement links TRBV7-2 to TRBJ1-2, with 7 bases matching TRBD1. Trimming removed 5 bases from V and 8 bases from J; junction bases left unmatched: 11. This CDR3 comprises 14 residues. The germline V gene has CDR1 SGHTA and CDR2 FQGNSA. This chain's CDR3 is CASSAGTVYQGYTF. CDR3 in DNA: TGTGCCAGCAGCGCCGGGACAGTCTATCAGGGCTACACCTTC.

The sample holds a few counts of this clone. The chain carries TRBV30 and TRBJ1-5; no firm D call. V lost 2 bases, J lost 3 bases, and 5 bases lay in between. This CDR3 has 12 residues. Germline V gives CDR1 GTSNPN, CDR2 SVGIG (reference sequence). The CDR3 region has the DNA TGTGCCTGGAGTAGCCTCAATCAGCCCCAGCATTTT. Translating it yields CAWSSLNQPQHF.

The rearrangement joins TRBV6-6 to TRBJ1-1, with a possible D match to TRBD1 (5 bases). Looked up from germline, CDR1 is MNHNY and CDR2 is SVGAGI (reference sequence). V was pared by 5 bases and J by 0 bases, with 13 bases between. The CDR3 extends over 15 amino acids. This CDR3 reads CASSTPGTLNTEAFF. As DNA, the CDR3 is TGTGCCAGCAGTACCCCCGGGACCTTGAACACTGAAGCTTTCTTT.

In DNA form, the CDR3 reads TGCGCCAGCACCACCGGGGGCTACTCCACAGATACGCAGTATTTT. Translation gives CASTTGGYSTDTQYF. The gene calls are TRBV4-3 and TRBJ2-3, with D possibly called TRBD1 or TRBD2 (6 bases each). The V end was cut by 7 bases, the J end by 2 bases, with 16 bases between. This CDR3 comprises 15 residues. Per germline, CDR1 LGHNA and CDR2 YSLEER.

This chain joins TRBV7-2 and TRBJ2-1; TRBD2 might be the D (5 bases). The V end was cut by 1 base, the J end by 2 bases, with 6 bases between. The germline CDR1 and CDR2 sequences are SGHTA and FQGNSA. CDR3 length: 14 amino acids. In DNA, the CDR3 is TGTGCCAGCAGCTTAGTCGGGACCTACAATGAGCAGTTCTTC. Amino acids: CASSLVGTYNEQFF.

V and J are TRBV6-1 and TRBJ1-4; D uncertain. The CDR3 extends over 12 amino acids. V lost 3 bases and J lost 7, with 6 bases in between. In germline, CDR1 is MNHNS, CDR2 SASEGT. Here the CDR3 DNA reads TGTGCCAGCAGTGATACGAGTGAAAAACTGTTTTTT. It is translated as CASSDTSEKLFF.

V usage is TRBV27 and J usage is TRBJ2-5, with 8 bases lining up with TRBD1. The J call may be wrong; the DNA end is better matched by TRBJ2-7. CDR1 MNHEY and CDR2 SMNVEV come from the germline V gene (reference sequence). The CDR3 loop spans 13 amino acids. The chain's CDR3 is CASSPRQGFEQYF. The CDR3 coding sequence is TGTGCCAGCAGTCCCCGACAGGGGTTCGAGCAGTACTTC.

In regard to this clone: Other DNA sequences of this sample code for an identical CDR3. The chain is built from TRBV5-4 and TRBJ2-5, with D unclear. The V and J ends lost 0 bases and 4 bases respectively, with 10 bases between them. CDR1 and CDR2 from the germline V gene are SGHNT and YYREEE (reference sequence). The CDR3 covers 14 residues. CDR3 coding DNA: TGTGCCAGCAGCTTGGCCGGCGGTGGAGAGACCCAGTACTTC. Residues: CASSLAGGGETQYF.

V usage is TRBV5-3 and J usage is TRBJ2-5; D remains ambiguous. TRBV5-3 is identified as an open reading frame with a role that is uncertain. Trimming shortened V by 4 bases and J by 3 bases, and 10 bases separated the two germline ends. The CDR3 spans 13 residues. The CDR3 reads CARSLKYKETQYF. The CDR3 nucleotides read TGTGCCAGAAGCCTCAAGTACAAAGAGACCCAGTACTTC.